The rows below give T cell receptor beta chains drawn from one sample of a study of OX40 agonist ivuxolimab in advanced cancers. Profiling relied on immunoSEQ multiplex PCR, and the TCRdb table lists in-frame clones only, not all of them. The data contain 50,000 to 55,000 clones, 80% to 90% of them singletons. The material was CD4+ or CD8+ T cells sorted from blood, obtained in a trial of the OX40 agonist ivuxolimab. These receptor sequences come from an adult with an advanced solid tumor such as melanoma, head and neck, liver or kidney cancer. CDR3s leave out the opening cysteine and the closing phenylalanine or tryptophan. Each record gives: V gene, J gene, CDR3 protein.

TRBV6-6,TRBJ2-1,ASSWVRGGTIEQF
TRBV28,TRBJ2-7,ASSLLGYEQY
TRBV11-1,TRBJ1-6,ASSLTGGSPLH
TRBV15,TRBJ2-3,ATSRDPGISGGAVTDTQY
TRBV15,TRBJ2-3,ATSPRLAGGGMDTQY
TRBV7-9,TRBJ1-2,ASSPDNSLGGYT
TRBV28,TRBJ1-5,ASSTVRESNQPQH
TRBV29-1,TRBJ1-1,SVEQGGDTEAF
TRBV9,TRBJ1-3,ASSARGGNTIY
TRBV19,TRBJ2-6,ASRRDGANVLT
TRBV10-3,TRBJ2-3,AISGPTDTQY
TRBV11-2,TRBJ2-1,ASSLDREGKQF
TRBV10-3,TRBJ2-2,AIKNPDRGGSGELF
TRBV6-6,TRBJ2-3,ATQSSGGGDTQY
TRBV29-1,TRBJ2-7,SVKVPSYEQY
TRBV2,TRBJ2-7,ASKRGGLYEQY
TRBV6-6,TRBJ1-2,ASSYSGTILGYT
TRBV5-6,TRBJ2-6,ASSSLTPGRSGANVLT
TRBV6-5,TRBJ1-4,ASRDTGGEKLF
TRBV27,TRBJ2-7,ASSLRLESHYEQY
TRBV7-2,TRBJ2-2,ASSLGTSGSLAGELF
TRBV11-1,TRBJ2-1,ASSLGGSSYNEQF
TRBV6-1,TRBJ1-2,ASSENQELSGYT
TRBV6-5,TRBJ2-3,ASSYRAGGSTDTQY
TRBV5-4,TRBJ2-2,ASSFPGLAGGTPNTGELF
TRBV2,TRBJ1-4,ASTEGQYSQLF
TRBV28,TRBJ2-7,ASTLDRGTNEQY
TRBV28,TRBJ1-2,ASSLGQARAYGYT
TRBV2,TRBJ1-2,ASVDRADYT
TRBV9,TRBJ2-5,ASSPIVRGETQY
TRBV6-1,TRBJ2-3,ASSEQGDLTNTQY
TRBV27,TRBJ1-6,ASRRDNSYNSPLH
TRBV5-6,TRBJ1-6,ASSLVRSNSPLH
TRBV21-1,TRBJ1-4,ASSNSGRWATNEKLF
TRBV2,TRBJ2-1,ASSERGPRVGDEQF
TRBV6-5,TRBJ2-7,ASRPGLAVVYEQY
TRBV28,TRBJ1-1,ASSLNRGVGTEAF
TRBV28,TRBJ1-2,ASSSTTEVYGYT
TRBV19,TRBJ2-1,ASSPRTARYNEQF
TRBV6-1,TRBJ2-7,ASSRGGEYEQY
TRBV9,TRBJ2-1,ASSATSGSYNEQF
TRBV10-2,TRBJ2-5,ASSEWTSGSPEETQY
TRBV7-3,TRBJ2-3,ASSSTYGGVRSTQY
TRBV28,TRBJ2-7,ASRETAYEQY
TRBV28,TRBJ2-7,ASSLSGYYEQY